Listed below are T cell receptor beta chains from one sample, sequenced in a study of T cell repertoires in cytomegalovirus infection. TCRdb reanalysed the reads using MiXCR and keeps one entry per CDR3 protein. This table holds about 830,000 distinct CDR3 sequences, roughly 33% found once. Their recognized antigens are unknown. Sequencing was performed on cultured CD8+ T cells from PBMCs, taken from culture after CMV antigen stimulation. The receptors shown here come from a human donor in good health (CMV status not recorded). Some clones in this sample may be carry-over from other donors' samples. The CDR3 runs from the conserved cysteine through the conserved F or W. The D gene is left open where the match is weak. Clone size appears in some rows only: once, few, many, or a class for an expanded clone.

clone_size d_call j_call v_call cdr3_nt cdr3_aa
- - TRBJ1-2 TRBV7-6 TGTGCCAGCAGCCCTACGGACAGAAGTCTTGGGTACACCTTC CASSPTDRSLGYTF
many TRBD2 TRBJ2-1 TRBV7-6 TGTGCCAGCAGCACCTACGTAGCGGGGGGCAGGAATGAGCAGTTCTTC CASSTYVAGGRNEQFF
few - TRBJ1-5 TRBV12-5 TGTGCTAGTGGTTTCGGGCTTTTAAGCAATCAGCCCCAGCATTTT CASGFGLLSNQPQHF
- - TRBJ1-6 TRBV27 TGTGCCAGCAGTTTACGAAGCCGCAGGGGCAATAATTCACCCCTCCACTTT CASSLRSRRGNNSPLHF
few - TRBJ1-2 TRBV9 TGTGCCAGCAGCGTAGCGAGGGACTACACCTTC CASSVARDYTF
- - TRBJ2-1 TRBV6-1 TGTGCCAGCAGTGACTCGAGGAGCGGGCGACCCTTC CASSDSRSGRPF
- TRBD1 TRBJ1-2 TRBV9 TGTGCTAGCAGCGCTTCCGGGACAGGGAACTATGGCTACACCTTC CASSASGTGNYGYTF
- - TRBJ2-1 TRBV3-1 TGTGCCAGCAGCCAAACGGGGGAATCACCATACAATGAGCAGTTCTTC CASSQTGESPYNEQFF
- - TRBJ1-1 TRBV6-2/TRBV6-3 TGTGCCAGCAGTTTAGGCCAGGGCTACAGGAACACTGAAGCTTTCTTT CASSLGQGYRNTEAFF
- TRBD1 TRBJ1-1 TRBV29-1 TGCAGCGTTCGGGACAGGGGTTACACTGAAGCTTTCTTT CSVRDRGYTEAFF
- - TRBJ1-5 TRBV19 TGTGCCAGTAGTATAGCGGGGAGTGGGAATCAGCCCCAGCATTTT CASSIAGSGNQPQHF
few TRBD1 TRBJ2-2 TRBV5-4 TGTGCCAGCAGAACAGGGGGCGCGATCGGGGAGCTGTTTTTT CASRTGGAIGELFF
- - TRBJ2-3 TRBV14 TGTGCCAGCAGCCAAGAACTTGGGGCGAATACGCAGTATTTT CASSQELGANTQYF
many - TRBJ2-1 TRBV7-8 TGTGCCAGCAGCTTTTCAACCCCCTACAATGAGCAGTTCTTC CASSFSTPYNEQFF
- TRBD2 TRBJ2-5 TRBV3-1 TGTGCCAGCAGCCAAGTAGGAGCGGGGGAGGAGACCCAGTACTTC CASSQVGAGEETQYF
few TRBD1 TRBJ1-1 TRBV9 TGTGCCAGCAGCGCGAGATACGGGACAGTGGACACTGAAGCTTTCTTT CASSARYGTVDTEAFF
- - TRBJ2-1 TRBV19 TGTGCCAGTAGTATAGGTAATCCTCACAATGAGCAGTTCTTC CASSIGNPHNEQFF
many - TRBJ2-3 TRBV7-2 TGTGCCAGCAGCCGTTCGGCGGACACAGATACGCAGTATTTT CASSRSADTDTQYF
- TRBD1 TRBJ1-5 TRBV6-1 TGTGCCAGCAAGCTCCAGGGGGGAAATCAGCCCCAGCATTTT CASKLQGGNQPQHF
once TRBD1 TRBJ2-1 TRBV20-1 TGCAGTGCTTCGCACGGGGGACAGGGGAAATACAATGAGCAGTTCTTC CSASHGGQGKYNEQFF
- - TRBJ1-1 TRBV6-5 TGTGCCAGCAGTTACACTAGGATGGGGAACACTGAAGCTTTCTTT CASSYTRMGNTEAFF
- - TRBJ2-6 TRBV27 TGTGCCAGCAAAAAATTACCCCGGTTGACAGGGAGGGATGGGGCCAACGTCCTGACTTTC CASKKLPRLTGRDGANVLTF
many TRBD1 TRBJ2-5 TRBV7-8 TGTGCCAGCAGCGTCGACAGGGGTGATGAGACCCAGTACTTC CASSVDRGDETQYF
- - TRBJ1-4 TRBV6-6 TGTGCCAGCAGGGACAGTGAAAAACTGTTTTTT CASRDSEKLFF
- TRBD1 TRBJ1-2 TRBV29-1 TGCAGCGTCTTCCGTAAACTGGGGACAGGGATACATGGCTACACCTTC CSVFRKLGTGIHGYTF
- TRBD1 TRBJ1-2 TRBV20-1 TGCAGTGCTACCGGGACAGGGGGAGACTATGGCTACACCTTC CSATGTGGDYGYTF
many - TRBJ2-1 TRBV11-1 TGTGCCAGCAGCTTAGAGGGGGGCCTTACTGATGAGCAGTTCTTC CASSLEGGLTDEQFF
few TRBD2 TRBJ2-1 TRBV4-1 TGCGCCAGCAGCGGGCGGGAGAGCTCCTACAATGAGCAGTTCTTC CASSGRESSYNEQFF
- TRBD1 TRBJ2-7 TRBV12-3/TRBV12-4 TGTGCCAGCAGTCCGGGACAGGGGCCGAGCTCCTACGAGCAGTACTTC CASSPGQGPSSYEQYF
- TRBD2 TRBJ2-3 TRBV29-1 TGCAGCGTCCGCGGGACTAGCGGGGGGTTAGATACGCAGTATTTT CSVRGTSGGLDTQYF
- - TRBJ1-1 TRBV5-1 TGCGCCAGCAGCTGGATTGGGAACACTGAAGCTTTCTTT CASSWIGNTEAFF
once - TRBJ1-1 TRBV6-5 TGTGCCACCCCTTGGAGGACGAACACTGAAGCTTTCTTT CATPWRTNTEAFF
few TRBD2 TRBJ2-2 TRBV7-8 TGTGCCAGCAGCTTAGTAGGAGCGGGGGGATTCACCGGGGAGCTGTTTTTT CASSLVGAGGFTGELFF
- TRBD1 TRBJ1-2 TRBV29-1 TGCAGCGTCCAAGGACAGGTTCGCGGGAGTGGCTACACCTTC CSVQGQVRGSGYTF
few - TRBJ1-1 TRBV27 TGTGCCAGCAGTTACGAAAGTCTGGGGGGTGAAGCTTTCTTT CASSYESLGGEAFF
- - TRBJ1-2 TRBV5-5 TGTGCCAGCCGCTTCCCAGGGGTCGGTGGCTACACCTTC CASRFPGVGGYTF
few - TRBJ2-1 TRBV2 TGTGCCAGCAGTGCAGGGGGACTGGTGGGCAATGAGCAGTTCTTC CASSAGGLVGNEQFF